These 20 T cell receptor beta chains originate from one sample sequenced in a study of shared clonotypes between healthy human individuals. CD45RO-negative CD8 cells positively selected for CCR7 made up the naive population, which excluded terminally differentiated effector memory CD45RA+ cells. Assay: immunoSEQ multiplex PCR; the TCRdb copy retains only in-frame clones and omits some. The sample has 560,000 or so clones, about 95% seen once. Sample: naive CD8+ T cells sorted from blood. Source of these receptors: a woman in her 30s in good health.

CDR3 loop: CASSQQENTEAFF. The CDR3 region has the DNA TGTGCCAGCAGCCAACAGGAGAACACTGAAGCTTTCTTT. The chain joins TRBV7-9 to TRBJ1-1, with D possibly being TRBD1 (5 bases). V dropped 5 bases and J dropped 1 base, with 8 bases sitting between them. The length of the CDR3 is 13 residues. The germline V gene has CDR1 SEHNR and CDR2 FQNEAQ (reference sequence). The variable domain in full, completed from reference TRBV7-9 and TRBJ1-1, reads DTGVSQNPRHKITKRGQNVTFRCDPISEHNRLYWYRQTLGQGPEFLTYFQNEAQLEKSRLLSDRFSAERPKGSFSTLEIQRTEQGDSAMYLCASSQQENTEAFFGQGTRLTVV.

The chain employs TRBV27 and TRBJ2-7, with 8 positions matching TRBD1. Germline loops: CDR1 MNHEY, CDR2 SMNVEV (reference sequence). J gave up 3 bases and V 6 bases, and 7 bases lay outside the gene matches. The CDR3 totals 14 residues. The CDR3 region has the DNA TGTGCCAGCAGACCCCGGACAGGGTTCTACGAGCAGTACTTC. It specifies CASRPRTGFYEQYF.

This chain links TRBV28 with TRBJ2-7; D may be TRBD2 (6 bases). Per the germline V gene, CDR1 is MDHEN and CDR2 is SYDVKM. With 3 bases removed from V and 0 bases from J, the gap between germline ends came to 12 bases. The CDR3 sequence is 15 residues long. DNA of the CDR3: TGTGCCAGCAGTTTTAAAGCGGGTAGCTCCTACGAGCAGTACTTC. It specifies CASSFKAGSSYEQYF.

V gene TRBV2 combines with J gene TRBJ2-1; 11 nucleotides agree with TRBD2. Germline CDR1 and CDR2: SNHLY and FYNNEI. This CDR3 has 19 amino acids. Trimming removed 1 base from V and 7 bases from J; junction bases left unmatched: 15. The DNA for the CDR3 is TGTGCCAGCAGTGAAGGGAGGGGGCCTCAACTAGCGGGAGTTAATGAGCAGTTCTTC. It yields the protein CASSEGRGPQLAGVNEQFF.

This clone came up once. V is TRBV27 and J is TRBJ2-3; D possibly corresponds to TRBD1 (5 bases). The V end lost 3 bases, the J end lost 5 bases, and 12 bases lay between the germline ends. Germline V gene data show CDR1 as MNHEY and CDR2 as SMNVEV (reference sequence). The CDR3 is made up of 14 amino acids. This CDR3 reads CASSLLQAVDTQYF. CDR3 DNA: TGTGCCAGCAGTTTGCTACAGGCCGTAGATACGCAGTATTTT.

CDR3 protein: CASSPFRGANEQYF. DNA of the CDR3: TGTGCCAGCAGCCCCTTCCGGGGGGCTAACGAGCAGTACTTC. The V and J genes are TRBV11-2 and TRBJ2-7, with D maybe TRBD2 (7 bases). V shed 5 bases and J shed 5 bases, with 16 bases lying between them. CDR1 is SGHAT, CDR2 FQNNGV, per germline. The CDR3 loop spans 14 amino acids.

The genes are TRBV5-6 and TRBJ2-5, with 13 bases identical to TRBD2. The DNA end favors TRBJ2-7, so the J call may be wrong. The germline V gene has CDR1 SGHDT and CDR2 YYEEEE. This CDR3 is 15 amino acids long. For the CDR3, the DNA is TGTGCCAGCAGCCCACTAGCGGGAGGGAGTTACGAGCAGTACTTC. Protein product: CASSPLAGGSYEQYF.

V usage is TRBV28 and J usage is TRBJ2-7; a weak D match, TRBD2 (6 bases). V was cut by 2 bases and J by 4 bases, with 12 bases left in between. The germline V gene has CDR1 MDHEN and CDR2 SYDVKM. The CDR3 sequence is 14 residues long. CDR3 nucleotide sequence: TGTGCCAGCAGTTTAGAGGGAGGAGGTTACGAGCAGTACTTC. Translating it yields CASSLEGGGYEQYF.

The V call is TRBV29-1, the J call TRBJ1-1; D remains unclear. Trimming removed 0 bases from V and 5 bases from J, with 4 bases in between. Germline CDR1 SQVTM, CDR2 ANQGSEA. The CDR3 has 11 residues. The CDR3, as DNA: TGCAGCGTTGAAGAGGAGACTGAAGCTTTCTTT. Residues: CSVEEETEAFF.

This sequence joins TRBV15 and TRBJ1-5; TRBD1 agrees at 7 bases. Germline V CDR1 and CDR2: LNHNV, YYDKDF (reference sequence). This CDR3 is built from 22 residues. The ends lost 0 bases at V and 4 bases at J; junction bases unmatched: 24. The CDR3 DNA is TGTGCCACCAGCAGAGAATTGGTTAAGTCGGGACAGCATGGCCTTGGGAATCAGCCCCAGCATTTT. Translating gives CATSRELVKSGQHGLGNQPQHF.

This clone was picked up one time. This rearrangement joins TRBV19 to TRBJ1-5; no definite D call. This CDR3 spans 11 amino acids. V was shortened by 10 bases and J by 15 bases, with 19 bases between the two germline ends. Germline CDR1 is LNHDA and CDR2 is SQIVND (reference sequence). CDR3 residues: CATSWHASSHF. CDR3 DNA sequence: TGTGCCACATCCTGGCATGCGTCGTCGCATTTT.

In this sample, this clone turned up once. The chain joins TRBV27 to TRBJ2-1; D might be TRBD1 or TRBD2, each matching 5 bases. This CDR3 is 17 amino acids long. V lost 1 base to trimming and J lost 8 bases, with 21 bases between them. CDR1 and CDR2 from the germline V gene are MNHEY and SMNVEV (reference sequence). The CDR3 loop is CASSLLGPGASFYEQFF. CDR3 coding DNA: TGTGCCAGCAGTTTATTGGGCCCCGGGGCGTCCTTTTATGAGCAGTTCTTC.

The chain links TRBV7-9 to TRBJ2-3; 9 positions agree with TRBD2. V lost 4 bases and J lost 4; bases outside the gene matches: 12. The CDR3 consists of 17 residues. Per the germline V gene, CDR1 is SEHNR and CDR2 is FQNEAQ (reference sequence). As DNA, the CDR3 is TGTGCCAGCAGCTCGAACCAAGTAGCGGGAGTATCAGATACGCAGTATTTT. It specifies CASSSNQVAGVSDTQYF.

This clone was seen just once. V gene TRBV4-1 combines with J gene TRBJ2-1, with 10 bases matching TRBD2. The trim removed 0 bases at V and 6 bases at J, leaving 5 bases unmatched. The CDR3 has 16 residues. Germline-derived CDR1 and CDR2 are MGHRA and YSYEKL. The CDR3 coding sequence is TGCGCCAGCAGCCAAGATCGAGCGGGAGGGGGCAATGAGCAGTTCTTC. Translated, it gives CASSQDRAGGGNEQFF.

V usage is TRBV5-1 and J usage is TRBJ2-3; D may be TRBD2 (5 bases). The germline V gene encodes CDR1 SGHRS and CDR2 YFSETQ. This CDR3 spans 16 amino acids. The V end lost 7 bases, the J end lost 0 bases, and 18 bases lay between the germline ends. The CDR3 sequence: CASSGSSGSSTDTQYF. The CDR3 DNA is TGCGCCAGCTCGGGATCATCGGGATCTAGCACAGATACGCAGTATTTT.

The genes are TRBV9 and TRBJ1-2; D uncertain. Germline CDR1 is SGDLS and CDR2 is YYNGEE. V was clipped by 0 bases and J by 3 bases, with 9 bases between them. The CDR3 sequence is 14 residues long. The chain's CDR3 is CASSVGGSDYGYTF. The CDR3 DNA sequence: TGTGCCAGCAGCGTAGGAGGGTCTGACTATGGCTACACCTTC. Based on the CDR3 plus reference TRBV9 and TRBJ1-2, the full variable domain is DSGVTQTPKHLITATGQRVTLRCSPRSGDLSVYWYQQSLDQGLQFLIQYYNGEERAKGNILERFSAQQFPDLHSELNLSSLELGDSALYFCASSVGGSDYGYTFGSGTRLTVV.

This rearrangement joins TRBV5-6 to TRBJ2-7; D remains ambiguous. CDR3 size: 12 residues. Germline CDR1 SGHDT, CDR2 YYEEEE. Trimming took off 4 bases at V and 3 bases at J, with 8 bases between the two ends. This CDR3 reads CASSLDGYEQYF. The CDR3 region has the DNA TGTGCCAGCAGCCTGGACGGCTACGAGCAGTACTTC.

The rearrangement uses TRBV5-6 and TRBJ1-6; D gene ambiguous. Per germline, CDR1 SGHDT and CDR2 YYEEEE. Trimming stripped 0 bases from V and 9 bases from J, with 13 bases between. The CDR3 runs 15 residues. CDR3 sequence: CASSLEFLAGSPLHF. CDR3 coding DNA: TGTGCCAGCAGCTTGGAATTTCTAGCGGGTTCACCCCTCCACTTT. Combining the CDR3 with reference TRBV5-6 and TRBJ1-6 gives the whole variable domain DAGVTQSPTHLIKTRGQQVTLRCSPKSGHDTVSWYQQALGQGPQFIFQYYEEEERQRGNFPDRFSGHQFPNYSSELNVNALLLGDSALYLCASSLEFLAGSPLHFGNGTRLTVT.

The genes are TRBV5-8 and TRBJ2-3; 9 nucleotides line up with TRBD1. The V gene's germline CDR1 is SGHTS and CDR2 YDEGEE. V was clipped by 0 bases and J by 5 bases; unmatched bases: 10. The CDR3 covers 17 residues. CDR3 sequence (DNA): TGTGCCAGCAGCTTGGGGACAGGGGTAGCTAGAAAAGATACGCAGTATTTT. Its translation is CASSLGTGVARKDTQYF.

CDR3 DNA: TGTGCCAGCAGCGAGGTAGGGGTGACAGATACGCAGTATTTT. Its protein is CASSEVGVTDTQYF. The chain is built from TRBV28 and TRBJ2-3, with a weak D call TRBD1 (5 bases). Trimming took off 6 bases at V and 3 bases at J, with 13 bases between the two ends. This CDR3 contains 14 residues. In germline, CDR1 is MDHEN, CDR2 SYDVKM.